These 29 T cell receptor beta chains were all obtained from the same sample, sequenced in a study of glioma-infiltrating T cells after dendritic cell vaccination. This sample's time point: after dendritic cell vaccination, including at tumor progression/relapse. Method: immunoSEQ multiplex PCR; TCRdb's copy keeps in-frame clones and lacks some. The table shows some 99,000 clones, with around 80% occurring only once. Here the sequenced sample was blood, taken after dendritic cell vaccination. These receptors all come from a human donor with glioblastoma.

The rearrangement links TRBV15 to TRBJ1-1; D gene uncertain. The CDR3 loop spans 15 amino acids. V was pared by 2 bases and J by 1 base, with 11 bases between. Germline V gives CDR1 LNHNV, CDR2 YYDKDF (reference sequence). The DNA for the CDR3 is TGTGCCACCAGCAGAACGGGAGGGAAGAACACTGAAGCTTTCTTT. Its translation is CATSRTGGKNTEAFF.

The chain has TRBV28 and TRBJ2-1; the D gene is possibly TRBD2 (5 bases). V gave up 5 bases and J gave up 4 bases, with 9 bases separating them. Germline V gives CDR1 MDHEN, CDR2 SYDVKM. This CDR3 has 13 amino acids. CDR3 region: CASSRTVYNEQFF. The CDR3 DNA follows: TGTGCCAGCAGTCGGACTGTTTACAATGAGCAGTTCTTC.

The J gene is TRBJ2-1, the V gene TRBV30, with a tentative D call TRBD2 (6 bases). V lost 3 bases to trimming and J lost 0 bases, with 9 bases between them. The CDR3 has 14 residues. Germline V CDR1 and CDR2: GTSNPN, SVGIG (reference sequence). CDR3 coding DNA: TGTGCCTGGAGACTAGCCTCCTCCTACAATGAGCAGTTCTTC. Its protein product is CAWRLASSYNEQFF.

The rearrangement links TRBV6-1 to TRBJ2-7; 8 bases are shared with TRBD2. The CDR3 spans 13 residues. From germline, CDR1 is MNHNS and CDR2 SASEGT. Trimming took 6 bases from V and 0 from J; bases not matched to a gene: 1. The CDR3 here is CASSREGSYEQYF. In nucleotides, the CDR3 is TGTGCCAGCAGCCGGGAGGGCTCCTACGAGCAGTACTTC.

The rearrangement joins TRBV5-1 to TRBJ2-7, with D unresolved. The germline CDR1 and CDR2 sequences are SGHRS and YFSETQ. The germline V and J ends were trimmed by 3 bases and 6 bases, with 16 bases remaining between them. This CDR3 comprises 14 residues. CDR3 protein: CASSSLSGSGEQYF. CDR3 bases: TGCGCCAGCAGCTCCCTGTCAGGTTCAGGCGAGCAGTACTTC.

The V call is TRBV27, the J call TRBJ2-7; 7 nucleotides align to TRBD1. The length of the CDR3 is 15 residues. The V gene's germline CDR1 is MNHEY and CDR2 SMNVEV (reference sequence). J lost 2 bases, V lost 8 bases, and 12 bases had no gene match. This CDR3 is CASGPQGSGPYEQYF. CDR3 DNA sequence: TGTGCCAGCGGCCCACAGGGGTCCGGGCCCTACGAGCAGTACTTC.

This rearrangement joins TRBV9 to TRBJ1-2; 9 bases match TRBD1. Germline loops: CDR1 SGDLS, CDR2 YYNGEE. CDR3 length: 15 residues. Trimming took 3 bases from V and 4 from J; bases not matched to a gene: 7. For the CDR3, the DNA is TGTGCCAGCAGCGAAGGACAGGGGTTAGGCTATGGCTACACCTTC. Residues: CASSEGQGLGYGYTF.

This chain joins TRBV6-1 and TRBJ1-4; 9 bases are shared with TRBD1. Germline V gene sequence: CDR1 MNHNS, CDR2 SASEGT. Trimming took 7 bases from V and 7 from J; bases not matched to a gene: 10. CDR3 length equals 15 residues. CDR3 sequence reads: CASTLQGAGSEKLFF. CDR3 sequence (DNA): TGTGCCAGCACGTTACAGGGGGCGGGGAGTGAAAAACTGTTTTTT.

This chain uses TRBV5-1 with TRBJ2-7; 8 positions match TRBD1. The CDR3 runs 13 residues. Germline CDR1 is SGHRS and CDR2 is YFSETQ. The V and J ends lost 4 bases and 9 bases, in that order; junction bases with no gene match: 9. The chain's CDR3 is CASSVDRVNGQYF. The CDR3 nucleotides read TGCGCCAGCAGCGTGGACAGGGTCAATGGGCAGTACTTC.

V usage is TRBV7-2 and J usage is TRBJ2-1; tentatively, D is TRBD2 (6 bases). Germline CDR1 SGHTA, CDR2 FQGNSA. V was trimmed by 5 bases and J by 6 bases, leaving 20 bases between them. The CDR3 is 16 residues long. This chain's CDR3 is CASSPHWGVRGNEQFF. The CDR3 bases are TGTGCCAGCAGCCCCCACTGGGGGGTTCGGGGCAATGAGCAGTTCTTC.

The chain has TRBV11-2 and TRBJ1-5; 8 bases fit TRBD1. Germline CDR1 is SGHAT and CDR2 is FQNNGV. The CDR3 is 15 residues long. The V and J ends lost 4 bases and 4 bases, in that order; junction bases with no gene match: 6. The CDR3 protein is CASSYTGGFNQPQHF. The CDR3 region has the DNA TGTGCCAGCAGCTACACAGGGGGTTTTAATCAGCCCCAGCATTTT.

The chain combines TRBV2 with TRBJ2-3; 7 bases map to TRBD1. Losses at the gene ends were 8 bases for V and 7 bases for J; bases not matched to a gene: 6. In germline, CDR1 is SNHLY, CDR2 FYNNEI. The length of the CDR3 is 12 residues. The CDR3 nucleotides read TGTGCCAGCGGCTACAGGGGAAATACGCAGTATTTT. Residues: CASGYRGNTQYF.

The chain joins TRBV18 to TRBJ2-5, with 10 bases aligning to TRBD1. CDR1 KGHSH and CDR2 LQKENI come from the germline V gene. The CDR3 runs to 14 residues. V dropped 5 bases and J dropped 6; count of bases not matched to a gene: 6. CDR3 in DNA: TGTGCCAGCTCAACGGACAGGGGGTTACAGACCCAGTACTTC. It specifies CASSTDRGLQTQYF. Full variable domain (missing parts from reference TRBV18 and TRBJ2-5): NAGVMQNPRHLVRRRGQEARLRCSPMKGHSHVYWYRQLPEEGLKFMVYLQKENIIDESGMPKERFSAEFPKEGPSILRIQQVVRGDSAAYFCASSTDRGLQTQYFGPGTRLLVL.

The V call is TRBV5-1, the J call TRBJ1-1; D is uncertain. V was shortened by 0 bases and J by 6 bases, with 9 bases between the two germline ends. Germline V CDR1 and CDR2: SGHRS, YFSETQ. This CDR3 has 13 residues. The CDR3 DNA sequence: TGCGCCAGCAGCTTGGTACCGGGGTCTGAAGCTTTCTTT. Amino acids: CASSLVPGSEAFF.

The rearrangement links TRBV7-8 to TRBJ1-2, with a weak D call TRBD1 (5 bases). The V gene lost 3 bases and the J gene lost 0 bases, with 20 bases spanning the gap. From germline, CDR1 is SGHVS and CDR2 FQNEAQ. The CDR3 is made up of 18 amino acids. The CDR3 nucleotides read TGTGCCAGCAGCTTTACACAGGTTCGGTCGACCACTAACTATGGCTACACCTTC. Its protein is CASSFTQVRSTTNYGYTF.

The rearrangement links TRBV7-2 to TRBJ2-7, with D perhaps matching TRBD2 (6 bases). CDR1 and CDR2 from the germline V gene are SGHTA and FQGNSA. V dropped 5 bases and J dropped 9 bases, with 17 bases sitting between them. The CDR3 runs 13 residues. The CDR3 DNA reads as TGTGCCAGCAGCCGCTCCGCGGAGGGTGGGCAGTACTTC. Translating it yields CASSRSAEGGQYF.

The CDR3 region has the DNA TGTGCCAGCAGTGAAAGGGGGACAGTTAGCAATCAGCCCCAGCATTTT. Its protein product is CASSERGTVSNQPQHF. This sequence joins TRBV6-1 and TRBJ1-5; 7 bases match TRBD1. Trimming cost V 2 bases and J 0 bases; bases outside gene matches: 4. The CDR3 has 16 amino acids. CDR1 is MNHNS, CDR2 SASEGT, per germline.

V and J are TRBV30 and TRBJ2-3, with D possibly matching TRBD1 (6 bases). Germline V gives CDR1 GTSNPN, CDR2 SVGIG (reference sequence). The CDR3 is 13 residues long. V gave up 8 bases and J gave up 0 bases, with 12 bases separating them. The CDR3 sequence: CARTGISTDTQYF. The CDR3 coding sequence is TGTGCCAGAACAGGGATCAGCACAGATACGCAGTATTTT.

CDR3 amino acids: CAISPHAGTGLEDEQFF. DNA of the CDR3: TGTGCCATCAGTCCCCACGCGGGGACAGGGTTAGAGGATGAGCAGTTCTTC. J is TRBJ2-1 and V is TRBV10-3; TRBD1 matches 9 bases. V lost 5 bases to trimming and J lost 8 bases; unmatched junction nucleotides: 16. The CDR3 sequence is 17 residues long. Germline values: CDR1 ENHRY, CDR2 SYGVKD.

This clone was detected once. The V gene is TRBV25-1, the J gene TRBJ1-4, with 9 bases aligning to TRBD1. From germline, CDR1 is MGHDK and CDR2 SYGVNS. The ends lost 6 bases at V and 7 bases at J; junction bases unmatched: 6. This CDR3 comprises 14 residues. CDR3 in DNA: TGTGCCAGCAGACCTACAGGGGGCAGTGAAAAACTGTTTTTT. This sequence encodes CASRPTGGSEKLFF.

This clone was seen just once. This rearrangement joins TRBV4-1 to TRBJ2-5, with D hard to call. This CDR3 has 13 residues. Germline V lookup: CDR1 MGHRA, CDR2 YSYEKL. V was clipped by 4 bases and J by 2 bases, with 8 bases between them. DNA of the CDR3: TGCGCCAGCAGCCTTGCCAGGCAAGAGACCCAGTACTTC. This encodes CASSLARQETQYF.

The chain joins TRBV5-1 to TRBJ1-6; possible D gene TRBD1, 6 bases. V lost 4 bases, J lost 6 bases, and 14 bases lay in between. Germline loops: CDR1 SGHRS, CDR2 YFSETQ. There are 15 residues in the CDR3. The chain's CDR3 is CASSTSGHSNSPLHF. Written as DNA, the CDR3 is TGCGCCAGCAGCACTTCGGGACATAGTAATTCACCCCTCCACTTT. The full variable domain, in which reference TRBV5-1 and TRBJ1-6 provide the parts outside the CDR3, is KAGVTQTPRYLIKTRGQQVTLSCSPISGHRSVSWYQQTPGQGLQFLFEYFSETQRNKGNFPGRFSGRQFSNSRSEMNVSTLELGDSALYLCASSTSGHSNSPLHFGNGTRLTVT.

This clone appeared once. The chain combines TRBV4-1 with TRBJ2-5; 13 bases match TRBD2. Per germline, CDR1 MGHRA and CDR2 YSYEKL. Unmatched junction bases numbered 12, after V lost 4 bases and J lost 4 bases. The CDR3 runs 18 residues. The CDR3 loop is CASSLSGTSGGARETQYF. CDR3 DNA sequence: TGCGCCAGCAGCCTAAGCGGCACTAGCGGGGGGGCCCGAGAGACCCAGTACTTC.

Only one count was recorded for this clone. The V gene is TRBV10-1, the J gene TRBJ2-1, with 10 positions matching TRBD2. Trimming removed 2 bases from V and 7 bases from J; junction bases left unmatched: 8. This CDR3 has 16 amino acids. Germline CDR1 is WNHNN and CDR2 is SYGVQD (reference sequence). This CDR3 is CASSEGSGLAANEQFF. Written as DNA, the CDR3 is TGCGCCAGCAGTGAGGGTTCAGGACTAGCGGCTAATGAGCAGTTCTTC.

The CDR3 DNA sequence: TGTGCCAGCAGTTACCTCCGAGGAGGTGATACGCAGTATTTT. Its translation is CASSYLRGGDTQYF. The chain joins TRBV6-6 to TRBJ2-3, with D tentatively TRBD2 (5 bases). The V and J ends lost 2 bases and 6 bases respectively, with 12 bases between them. Germline V CDR1 and CDR2: MNHNY, SVGAGI (reference sequence). This CDR3 has 14 amino acids.

This clone was seen a few times. This sequence joins TRBV5-1 and TRBJ2-7; D is perhaps TRBD1 (6 bases). The CDR3 consists of 13 residues. Trimming removed 1 base from V and 5 bases from J, with 10 bases in between. The germline gives CDR1 SGHRS, CDR2 YFSETQ. The CDR3 sequence: CASSLQGQHEQYF. CDR3 DNA: TGCGCCAGCAGCTTGCAGGGGCAACACGAGCAGTACTTC.

The J gene is TRBJ2-3, the V gene TRBV5-1; 14 nucleotides match TRBD2. The CDR3 is 17 amino acids. V gave up 6 bases and J gave up 4 bases; unmatched junction bases: 10. Germline V lookup: CDR1 SGHRS, CDR2 YFSETQ. The CDR3 DNA sequence: TGCGCCAGCACCGTCGGACTAGCGGGAGGTACCGCAGATACGCAGTATTTT. It translates to CASTVGLAGGTADTQYF.

The V and J genes are TRBV5-1 and TRBJ2-1; the match to TRBD2 covers 12 bases. The germline CDR1 and CDR2 sequences are SGHRS and YFSETQ. The CDR3 length is 15 residues. With V trimmed by 4 bases and J by 7 bases, 6 bases remained unmatched. CDR3 sequence (DNA): TGCGCCAGCAGCCGACTAGCGGGAGAACGGAATGAGCAGTTCTTC. Protein: CASSRLAGERNEQFF.

The chain couples TRBV30 to TRBJ1-2; 8 bases map to TRBD1. Germline CDR1 is GTSNPN and CDR2 is SVGIG (reference sequence). This CDR3 region has 12 residues. The ends lost 5 bases at V and 3 bases at J; junction bases unmatched: 2. The CDR3 DNA follows: TGTGCCTGGGACAGGGGTGACTATGGCTACACCTTC. Translation gives CAWDRGDYGYTF.